These 28 T cell receptor beta chains came from one sample sequenced in a study of T-cell reconstitution after alpha-beta-depleted transplantation in children. Unique molecular identifiers featured in how the TCRbeta library was prepared. TCRdb itself ran the PCR reads through MiXCR, one entry per CDR3 protein. The table has more than 75,000 distinct CDR3 sequences, around a quarter seen once. Sequencing used PBMCs, obtained before TCRalphabeta/CD19-depleted stem cell transplant. The origin of the receptors is a boy under 10 years old with acute lymphoblastic leukemia, due to receive a stem cell transplant.

The chain recombines TRBV28 with TRBJ1-2, with 7 bases fitting TRBD1. The CDR3 is 13 residues long. Germline-derived CDR1 and CDR2 are MDHEN and SYDVKM. V lost 7 bases, J lost 11 bases, and 13 bases stayed unmatched. The CDR3, as DNA: TGTGCCAGCATGAGCAGGGGGGAAGAGAGGTACACCTTC. Translating it yields CASMSRGEERYTF.

Only a few counts were recorded for this clonotype. The V call is TRBV5-1, the J call TRBJ2-1; tentatively, D is TRBD1 or TRBD2 (5 bases each). Germline CDR1 and CDR2: SGHRS and YFSETQ. V was trimmed by 3 bases and J by 0 bases, leaving 10 bases between them. There are 15 residues in the CDR3. CDR3 protein: CASSSRGASYNEQFF. In DNA form, the CDR3 reads TGCGCCAGCAGCTCTCGAGGGGCCTCCTACAATGAGCAGTTCTTC.

The chain employs TRBV7-2 and TRBJ2-1; 8 bases map to TRBD2. V was clipped by 4 bases and J by 6 bases; unmatched bases: 8. The length of the CDR3 is 15 residues. Germline V gene data show CDR1 as SGHTA and CDR2 as FQGNSA. Here the CDR3 DNA reads TGTGCCAGCAGCTCCACTAGCGGAGGAGCCAATGAGCAGTTCTTC. Its protein product is CASSSTSGGANEQFF.

This chain links TRBV7-9 with TRBJ1-5; 8 bases agree with TRBD1. Germline CDR1 and CDR2: SEHNR and FQNEAQ (reference sequence). CDR3 size: 17 residues. J was trimmed by 2 bases and V by 3 bases; bases with no gene match: 9. The CDR3 region has the DNA TGTGCCAGCAGCTTGGGGGTGACAGGGGACCGCAATCAGCCCCAGCATTTT. It translates to CASSLGVTGDRNQPQHF.

This clonotype has a count of ten or more. The genes are TRBV15 and TRBJ2-7, with a possible D match to TRBD2 (6 bases). The CDR3 totals 13 residues. Between the trimmed V and J ends, which lost 1 base and 6 bases, there was a span of 10 bases. Germline lookup yields CDR1 LNHNV and CDR2 YYDKDF (reference sequence). The CDR3 bases are TGTGCCACCAGCAGAGTAGCGGAGGGCGAGCAGTACTTC. Its translation: CATSRVAEGEQYF. Looking up the rest from reference TRBV15 and TRBJ2-7 gives the full variable domain: DAMVIQNPRYQVTQFGKPVTLSCSQTLNHNVMYWYQQKSSQAPKLLFHYYDKDFNNEADTPDNFQSRRPNTSFCFLDIRSPGLGDTAMYLCATSRVAEGEQYFGPGTRLTVT.

The rearrangement joins TRBV18 to TRBJ2-1, with a tentative D call TRBD1 (6 bases). The CDR3 consists of 15 residues. The V gene lost 3 bases and the J gene lost 4 bases, with 13 bases spanning the gap. Germline V gives CDR1 KGHSH, CDR2 LQKENI. The CDR3, as DNA: TGTGCCAGCTCACCTCGGGACAAACCGTACAATGAGCAGTTCTTC. Its protein product is CASSPRDKPYNEQFF.

This clonotype was detected a few times. The chain joins TRBV4-3 to TRBJ1-6; the D gene is possibly TRBD1 (6 bases). CDR1 is LGHNA and CDR2 is YSLEER in the germline V gene. V dropped 1 base and J dropped 4 bases, with 11 bases sitting between them. The CDR3 is 16 amino acids. The CDR3 loop reads CASSQAGGRYNSPLHF. Here the CDR3 DNA reads TGCGCCAGCAGCCAAGCGGGGGGCAGGTATAATTCACCCCTCCACTTT.

There are a few counts of this clonotype. The rearrangement links TRBV20-1 to TRBJ2-3; no reliable D call. The length of the CDR3 is 11 residues. V was cut by 3 bases and J by 5 bases, with 6 bases left in between. CDR1 is DFQATT, CDR2 SNEGSKA, per germline (reference sequence). CDR3 sequence reads: CSARIGDTQYF. CDR3 nucleotides: TGCAGTGCTAGGATTGGAGATACGCAGTATTTT.

This clonotype was picked up many times. The rearrangement uses TRBV7-2 and TRBJ2-7; D remains unclear. V lost 1 base, J lost 0 bases, and 4 bases lay in between. Germline V gene lookup returns CDR1 SGHTA and CDR2 FQGNSA. The CDR3 extends over 13 amino acids. The CDR3 sequence: CASSLGVSYEQYF. For the CDR3, the DNA is TGTGCCAGCAGCTTAGGGGTCTCCTACGAGCAGTACTTC. The variable domain in full, with the rest retrieved from reference TRBV7-2 and TRBJ2-7, is GAGVSQSPSNKVTEKGKDVELRCDPISGHTALYWYRQSLGQGLEFLIYFQGNSAPDKSGLPSDRFSAERTGGSVSTLTIQRTQQEDSAVYLCASSLGVSYEQYFGPGTRLTVT.

This clonotype occurred many times. The chain uses TRBV5-1 and TRBJ2-3; no definite D call. This CDR3 has 13 residues. V was trimmed by 0 bases and J by 4 bases, leaving 6 bases between them. Germline CDR1 is SGHRS and CDR2 is YFSETQ. CDR3 amino acids: CASSLAAADTQYF. The CDR3 DNA reads TGCGCCAGCAGCTTGGCCGCCGCAGATACGCAGTATTTT.

This rearrangement joins TRBV7-6 to TRBJ2-5; no reliable D call. Trimming left V 5 bases short and J 5 bases short, with 12 bases between. Per the germline V gene, CDR1 is SGHVS and CDR2 is FNYEAQ. The CDR3 is 13 residues long. The CDR3 region is CASSPLDLETQYF. The CDR3 region has the DNA TGTGCCAGCAGCCCCCTGGACCTGGAGACCCAGTACTTC.

In this sample, this clonotype turned up a few times. V is TRBV5-5 and J is TRBJ2-2; 8 bases agree with TRBD2. This CDR3 has 17 amino acids. The V gene's germline CDR1 is SGHKS and CDR2 YYEKEE (reference sequence). After removal of 4 bases from V and 0 bases from J, the junction contained 8 bases not matched to a gene. The CDR3 bases are TGTGCCAGCAGCCTTACTTTAGCGGGAACGAACACCGGGGAGCTGTTTTTT. Protein product: CASSLTLAGTNTGELFF.

The chain carries TRBV5-1 and TRBJ2-5, with 11 bases fitting TRBD2. Germline CDR1 reads SGHRS; CDR2 reads YFSETQ. The CDR3 extends over 15 amino acids. Trimming cost V 7 bases and J 5 bases; bases outside gene matches: 10. CDR3 loop: CASAITSGGEETQYF. CDR3 DNA: TGCGCCAGCGCAATTACTAGCGGGGGTGAGGAGACCCAGTACTTC.

The chain joins TRBV20-1 to TRBJ2-7; no definite D call. V was cut by 0 bases and J by 2 bases, with 11 bases left in between. CDR3 length: 14 residues. Germline assignment: CDR1 DFQATT and CDR2 SNEGSKA (reference sequence). CDR3 nucleotides: TGCAGTGCTAGAGATCGATGGACGACCTACGAGCAGTACTTC. Residues: CSARDRWTTYEQYF.

This clonotype was counted only a few times. This rearrangement joins TRBV7-3 to TRBJ2-6, with unresolved D. Trimming removed 5 bases at V and 5 bases at J, with 19 bases between. This CDR3 has 17 residues. The germline V gene has CDR1 SGHTA and CDR2 FQGTGA. CDR3 DNA sequence: TGTGCCAGCAGCCCGACGGAAGCCGGTCGCCGGGCCAACGTCCTGACTTTC. Encoded protein: CASSPTEAGRRANVLTF.

This clonotype was picked up many times. The rearrangement joins TRBV5-1 to TRBJ2-3; D is perhaps TRBD1 (6 bases). CDR1 and CDR2 (germline): SGHRS, YFSETQ. The V end lost 4 bases, the J end lost 0 bases, and 18 bases lay between the germline ends. The CDR3 runs 17 residues. The CDR3 loop is CASSPGVGGGSTDTQYF. The CDR3 DNA reads as TGCGCCAGCAGCCCAGGGGTGGGCGGAGGTAGCACAGATACGCAGTATTTT.

The J gene is TRBJ2-2, the V gene TRBV5-1, with 8 bases lining up with TRBD2. The CDR3 is 16 residues long. Germline V gene data show CDR1 as SGHRS and CDR2 as YFSETQ. J lost 7 bases, V lost 5 bases, and 13 bases had no gene match. Here the CDR3 DNA reads TGCGCCAGCAGTTCTGACCGGGGACTAGAAAACGGGGAGCTGTTTTTT. It specifies CASSSDRGLENGELFF.

This clonotype came up a few times. The chain couples TRBV6-2 or TRBV6-3 to TRBJ2-7; D gene uncertain. The V and J ends lost 4 bases and 3 bases respectively, with 10 bases between them. The CDR3 extends over 13 amino acids. Per the germline V gene, CDR1 is MNHEY and CDR2 is SVGEGT. CDR3 sequence reads: CASSFSPVYEQYF. CDR3 bases: TGTGCCAGCAGTTTTAGTCCCGTCTACGAGCAGTACTTC.

This clonotype turned up a few times. CDR3 sequence reads: CSAVLGLPEAFF. The CDR3 DNA reads as TGCAGTGCTGTATTGGGACTCCCTGAAGCTTTCTTT. The chain carries TRBV20-1 and TRBJ1-1; TRBD1 is a possible D gene (5 bases). Germline V gives CDR1 DFQATT, CDR2 SNEGSKA (reference sequence). This CDR3 is built from 12 residues. With 5 bases removed from V and 6 bases from J, the gap between germline ends came to 13 bases.

In this sample, this clonotype turned up a few times. V and J are TRBV4-3 and TRBJ2-1; D remains unclear. The CDR3 is made up of 15 amino acids. Trimming shortened V by 0 bases and J by 0 bases, and 6 bases separated the two germline ends. The germline CDR1 and CDR2 sequences are LGHNA and YSLEER. CDR3 in DNA: TGCGCCAGCAGCCAAGAGTATAGCTCCTACAATGAGCAGTTCTTC. Protein product: CASSQEYSSYNEQFF.

This clonotype was counted only a few times. The rearrangement links TRBV4-2 to TRBJ2-5, with 10 positions matching TRBD2. The CDR3 extends over 17 amino acids. The germline CDR1 and CDR2 sequences are LGHNA and YNFKEQ. V lost 3 bases and J lost 1; bases outside the gene matches: 8. This CDR3 is CASSHWTSGGSQETQYF. In nucleotides, the CDR3 is TGTGCCAGCAGCCATTGGACTAGCGGAGGGTCCCAAGAGACCCAGTACTTC.

This clonotype was found a few times. The V and J genes are TRBV20-1 and TRBJ1-1, with a possible D match to TRBD1 (6 bases). V lost 1 base and J lost 1, with 19 bases in between. The CDR3 is 17 amino acids. CDR1 is DFQATT and CDR2 is SNEGSKA in the germline V gene (reference sequence). CDR3: CSARVWGRSIQNTEAFF. The CDR3, as DNA: TGCAGTGCTAGAGTGTGGGGGCGGTCCATTCAGAACACTGAAGCTTTCTTT.

Only a few counts were recorded for this clonotype. The chain carries TRBV7-2 and TRBJ1-4; D ambiguous. Trimming removed 3 bases from V and 8 bases from J, with 13 bases in between. CDR3 length: 14 amino acids. Germline values: CDR1 SGHTA, CDR2 FQGNSA. The CDR3 spells CASSFGPTVEKLFF. The DNA of the CDR3 is TGTGCCAGCAGCTTTGGCCCTACGGTGGAAAAACTGTTTTTT.

This clonotype counts as medium-sized. This sequence may be a read error, since a much larger clone differs from it by one base. The V gene is TRBV27, the J gene TRBJ2-1; 9 bases line up with TRBD1. Trimming cost V 2 bases and J 5 bases; bases outside gene matches: 1. This CDR3 comprises 14 residues. Germline V gene lookup returns CDR1 MNHEY and CDR2 SMNVEV (reference sequence). The chain's CDR3 is CASSLGTGNNEQFF. The CDR3 DNA sequence: TGTGCCAGCAGTTTAGGGACAGGGAACAATGAGCAGTTCTTC.

The chain carries TRBV19 and TRBJ1-5; no reliable D call. This CDR3 contains 15 residues. V shed 6 bases and J shed 0 bases, with 12 bases lying between them. Per germline, CDR1 LNHDA and CDR2 SQIVND (reference sequence). This chain's CDR3 is CASRYSPNSNQPQHF. The CDR3 DNA is TGTGCCAGTAGGTACAGCCCCAATAGCAATCAGCCCCAGCATTTT.

This clonotype came up a few times. The V call is TRBV5-1, the J call TRBJ2-1; perhaps TRBD2 as D (6 bases). Looked up from germline, CDR1 is SGHRS and CDR2 is YFSETQ. The CDR3 covers 13 residues. Trimming shortened V by 0 bases and J by 12 bases, and 13 bases separated the two germline ends. The CDR3 DNA reads TGCGCCAGCAGCTTGGCCGTAGCGGAATTGCAGTTCTTC. This translates into CASSLAVAELQFF.

This clonotype was recorded a few times. The chain has TRBV15 and TRBJ2-3; no definite D call. The CDR3 has 14 amino acids. Trimming shortened V by 0 bases and J by 4 bases, and 8 bases separated the two germline ends. Germline loops: CDR1 LNHNV, CDR2 YYDKDF (reference sequence). The DNA for the CDR3 is TGTGCCACCAGCAGAGATCTTCCCCCAGATACGCAGTATTTT. Protein product: CATSRDLPPDTQYF.

This clonotype was detected many times. The gene calls are TRBV7-9 and TRBJ2-7; D might be TRBD2 (6 bases). The CDR3 contains 15 residues. V lost 0 bases to trimming and J lost 10 bases, with 19 bases between them. Per the germline V gene, CDR1 is SEHNR and CDR2 is FQNEAQ (reference sequence). CDR3 nucleotides: TGTGCCAGCAGCTTAGCGGGAGCGGAGGGGCAGGAACAGTACTTC. It encodes CASSLAGAEGQEQYF.